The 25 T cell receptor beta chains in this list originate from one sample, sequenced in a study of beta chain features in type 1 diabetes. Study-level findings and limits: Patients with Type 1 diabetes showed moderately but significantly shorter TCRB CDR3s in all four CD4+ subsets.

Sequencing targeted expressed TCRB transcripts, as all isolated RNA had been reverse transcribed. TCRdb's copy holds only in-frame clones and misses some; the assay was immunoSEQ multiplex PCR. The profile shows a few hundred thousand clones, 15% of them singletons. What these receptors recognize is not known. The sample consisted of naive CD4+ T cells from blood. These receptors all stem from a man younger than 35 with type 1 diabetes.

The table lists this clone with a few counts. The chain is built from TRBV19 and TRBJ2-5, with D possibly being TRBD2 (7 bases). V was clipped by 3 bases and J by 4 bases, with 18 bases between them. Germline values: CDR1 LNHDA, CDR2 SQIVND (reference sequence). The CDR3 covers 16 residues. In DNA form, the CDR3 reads TGTGCCAGTAGTATCGGCCGGGGGGCAGATAGAGAGACCCAGTACTTC. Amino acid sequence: CASSIGRGADRETQYF.

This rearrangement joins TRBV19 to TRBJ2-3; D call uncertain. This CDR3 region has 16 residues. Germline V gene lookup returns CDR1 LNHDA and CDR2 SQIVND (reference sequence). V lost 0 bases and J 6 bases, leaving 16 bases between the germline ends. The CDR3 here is CASSIEGRSGADTQYF. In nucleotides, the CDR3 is TGTGCCAGTAGTATAGAGGGCCGCTCCGGCGCGGATACGCAGTATTTT.

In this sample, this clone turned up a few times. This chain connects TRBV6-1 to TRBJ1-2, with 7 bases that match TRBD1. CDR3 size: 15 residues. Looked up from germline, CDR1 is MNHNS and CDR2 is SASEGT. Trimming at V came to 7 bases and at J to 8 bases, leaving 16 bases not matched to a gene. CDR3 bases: TGTGCCAGCACCCCTGAAGGACAGGTCGGGACCGGCTACACCTTC. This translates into CASTPEGQVGTGYTF.

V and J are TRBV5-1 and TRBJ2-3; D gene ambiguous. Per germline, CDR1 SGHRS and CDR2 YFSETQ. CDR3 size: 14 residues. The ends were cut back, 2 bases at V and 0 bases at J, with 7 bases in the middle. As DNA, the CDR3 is TGCGCCAGCAGCTTTACGGTGAGCACAGATACGCAGTATTTT. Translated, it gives CASSFTVSTDTQYF.

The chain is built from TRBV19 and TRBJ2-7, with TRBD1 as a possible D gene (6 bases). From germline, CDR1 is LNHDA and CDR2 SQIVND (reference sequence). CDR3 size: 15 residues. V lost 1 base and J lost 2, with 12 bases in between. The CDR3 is CASSIGSGQTYEQYF. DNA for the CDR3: TGTGCCAGTAGTATAGGAAGTGGACAGACCTACGAGCAGTACTTC.

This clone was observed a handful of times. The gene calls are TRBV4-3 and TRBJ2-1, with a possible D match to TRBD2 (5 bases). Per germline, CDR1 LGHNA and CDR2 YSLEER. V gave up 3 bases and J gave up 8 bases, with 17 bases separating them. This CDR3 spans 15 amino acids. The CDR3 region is CASSQRTPGIDEQFF. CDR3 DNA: TGCGCCAGCAGCCAGAGGACCCCCGGGATCGATGAGCAGTTCTTC.

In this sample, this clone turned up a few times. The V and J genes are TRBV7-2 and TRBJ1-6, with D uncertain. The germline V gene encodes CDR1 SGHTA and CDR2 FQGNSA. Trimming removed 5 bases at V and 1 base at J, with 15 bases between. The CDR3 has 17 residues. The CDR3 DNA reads TGTGCCAGCAGCCTCACCGGGGATGGTTCCTATAATTCACCCCTCCACTTT. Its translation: CASSLTGDGSYNSPLHF. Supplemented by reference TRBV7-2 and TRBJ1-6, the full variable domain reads GAGVSQSPSNKVTEKGKDVELRCDPISGHTALYWYRQSLGQGLEFLIYFQGNSAPDKSGLPSDRFSAERTGGSVSTLTIQRTQQEDSAVYLCASSLTGDGSYNSPLHFGNGTRLTVT.

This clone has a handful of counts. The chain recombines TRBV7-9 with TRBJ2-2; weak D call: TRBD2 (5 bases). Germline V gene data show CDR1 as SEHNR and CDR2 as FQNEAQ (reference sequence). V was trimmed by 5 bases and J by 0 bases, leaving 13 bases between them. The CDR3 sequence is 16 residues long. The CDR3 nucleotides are TGTGCCAGCAGCCCCATTCCCGGGACGAACACCGGGGAGCTGTTTTTT. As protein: CASSPIPGTNTGELFF.

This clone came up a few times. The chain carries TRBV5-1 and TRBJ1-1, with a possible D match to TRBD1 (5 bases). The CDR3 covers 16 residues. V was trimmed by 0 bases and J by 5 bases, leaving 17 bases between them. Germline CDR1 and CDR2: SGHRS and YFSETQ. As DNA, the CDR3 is TGCGCCAGCAGCTTGGGTGGGGCGATGGAGGGGACTGAAGCTTTCTTT. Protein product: CASSLGGAMEGTEAFF.

The CDR3 sequence: CASSSAGDAKNIQYF. CDR3 coding DNA: TGTGCCAGCAGTTCGGCAGGGGATGCCAAAAACATTCAGTACTTC. This chain joins TRBV28 and TRBJ2-4, with a weak D call TRBD1 (6 bases). Germline-derived CDR1 and CDR2 are MDHEN and SYDVKM. V gave up 4 bases and J gave up 1 base, with 11 bases separating them. The CDR3 is 15 residues long.

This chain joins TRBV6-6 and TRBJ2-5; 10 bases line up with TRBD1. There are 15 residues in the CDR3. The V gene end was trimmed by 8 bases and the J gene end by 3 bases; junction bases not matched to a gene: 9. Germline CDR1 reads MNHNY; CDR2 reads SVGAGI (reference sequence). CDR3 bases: TGTGCCAGCGTGGCGGGACAGGGGAGGGAAGAGACCCAGTACTTC. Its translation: CASVAGQGREETQYF.

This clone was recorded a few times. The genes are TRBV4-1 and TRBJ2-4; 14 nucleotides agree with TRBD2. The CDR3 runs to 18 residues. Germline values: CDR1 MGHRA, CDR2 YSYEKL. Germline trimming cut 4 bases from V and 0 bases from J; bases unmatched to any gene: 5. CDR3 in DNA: TGCGCCAGCAGCCCTGGACTAGCGGGGGGCCTAGCCAAAAACATTCAGTACTTC. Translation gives CASSPGLAGGLAKNIQYF.

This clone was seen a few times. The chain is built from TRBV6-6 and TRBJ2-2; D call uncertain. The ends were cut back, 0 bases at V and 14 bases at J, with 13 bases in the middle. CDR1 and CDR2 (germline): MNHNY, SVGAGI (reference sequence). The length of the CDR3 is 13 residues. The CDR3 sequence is CASSYSVVSVLFF. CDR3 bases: TGTGCCAGCAGTTACTCCGTTGTATCGGTCCTGTTTTTT.

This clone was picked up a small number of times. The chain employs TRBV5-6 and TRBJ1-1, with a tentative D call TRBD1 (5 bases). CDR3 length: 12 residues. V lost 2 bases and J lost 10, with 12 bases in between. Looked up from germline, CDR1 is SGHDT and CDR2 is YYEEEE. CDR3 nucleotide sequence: TGTGCCAGCAGCTTCGGGCAGGGTGTAGCTTTCTTT. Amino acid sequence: CASSFGQGVAFF.

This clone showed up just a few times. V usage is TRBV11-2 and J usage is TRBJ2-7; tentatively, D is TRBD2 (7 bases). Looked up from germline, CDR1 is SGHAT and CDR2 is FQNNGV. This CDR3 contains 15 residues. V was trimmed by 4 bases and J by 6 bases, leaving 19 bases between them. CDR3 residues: CASSSRGGAEVEQYF. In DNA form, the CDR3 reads TGTGCCAGCAGCTCCCGAGGGGGGGCCGAAGTCGAGCAGTACTTC. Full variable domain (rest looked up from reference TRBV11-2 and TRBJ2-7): EAGVAQSPRYKIIEKRQSVAFWCNPISGHATLYWYQQILGQGPKLLIQFQNNGVVDDSQLPKDRFSAERLKGVDSTLKIQPAKLEDSAVYLCASSSRGGAEVEQYFGPGTRLTVT.

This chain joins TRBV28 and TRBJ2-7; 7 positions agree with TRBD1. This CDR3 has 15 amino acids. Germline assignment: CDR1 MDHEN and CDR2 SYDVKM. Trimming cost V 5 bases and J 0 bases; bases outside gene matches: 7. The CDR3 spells CASSPTGANSYEQYF. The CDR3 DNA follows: TGTGCCAGCAGTCCTACAGGGGCGAACTCCTACGAGCAGTACTTC.

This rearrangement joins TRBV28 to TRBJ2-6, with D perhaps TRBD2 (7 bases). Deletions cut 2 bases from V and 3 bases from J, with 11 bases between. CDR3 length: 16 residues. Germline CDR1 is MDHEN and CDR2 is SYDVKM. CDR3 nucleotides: TGTGCCAGCAGTTTAGGGGGGGCGCTTGGGGCCAACGTCCTGACTTTC. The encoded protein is CASSLGGALGANVLTF. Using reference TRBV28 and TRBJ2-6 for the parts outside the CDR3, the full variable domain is DVKVTQSSRYLVKRTGEKVFLECVQDMDHENMFWYRQDPGLGLRLIYFSYDVKMKEKGDIPEGYSVSREKKERFSLILESASTNQTSMYLCASSLGGALGANVLTFGAGSRLTVL.

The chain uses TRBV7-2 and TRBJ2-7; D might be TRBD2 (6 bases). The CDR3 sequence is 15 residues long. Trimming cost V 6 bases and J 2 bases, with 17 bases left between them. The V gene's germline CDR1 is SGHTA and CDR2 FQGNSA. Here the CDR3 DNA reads TGTGCCAGCAGTCTCGAGGCGGGGATTCCCTACGAGCAGTACTTC. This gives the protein CASSLEAGIPYEQYF. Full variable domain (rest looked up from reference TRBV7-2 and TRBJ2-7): GAGVSQSPSNKVTEKGKDVELRCDPISGHTALYWYRQSLGQGLEFLIYFQGNSAPDKSGLPSDRFSAERTGGSVSTLTIQRTQQEDSAVYLCASSLEAGIPYEQYFGPGTRLTVT.

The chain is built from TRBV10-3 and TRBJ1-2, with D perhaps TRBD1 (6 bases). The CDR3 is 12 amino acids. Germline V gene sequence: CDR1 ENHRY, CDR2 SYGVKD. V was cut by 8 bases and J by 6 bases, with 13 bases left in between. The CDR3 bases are TGTGCCATCGCCCCGGACAGCCATGGCTACACCTTC. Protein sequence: CAIAPDSHGYTF.

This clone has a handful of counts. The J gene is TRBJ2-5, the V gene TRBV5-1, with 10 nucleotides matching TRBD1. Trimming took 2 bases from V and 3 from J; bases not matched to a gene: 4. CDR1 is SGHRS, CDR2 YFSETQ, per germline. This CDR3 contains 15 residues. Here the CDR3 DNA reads TGCGCCAGCAGCTTCCTCGGGACAGGGGAAGAGACCCAGTACTTC. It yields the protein CASSFLGTGEETQYF.

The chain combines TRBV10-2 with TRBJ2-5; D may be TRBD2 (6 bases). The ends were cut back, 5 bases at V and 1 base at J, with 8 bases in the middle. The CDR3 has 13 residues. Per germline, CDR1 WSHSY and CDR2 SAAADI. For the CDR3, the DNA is TGCGCCAGCAGTCGGGACTCCCAAGAGACCCAGTACTTC. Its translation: CASSRDSQETQYF.

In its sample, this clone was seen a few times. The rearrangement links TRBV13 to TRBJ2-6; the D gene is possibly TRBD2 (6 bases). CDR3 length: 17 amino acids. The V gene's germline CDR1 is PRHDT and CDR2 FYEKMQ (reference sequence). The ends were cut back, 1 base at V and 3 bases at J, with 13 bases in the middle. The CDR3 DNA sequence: TGTGCCAGCAGCTTAGCGCGGAGGGCCCTTGGGGCCAACGTCCTGACTTTC. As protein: CASSLARRALGANVLTF.

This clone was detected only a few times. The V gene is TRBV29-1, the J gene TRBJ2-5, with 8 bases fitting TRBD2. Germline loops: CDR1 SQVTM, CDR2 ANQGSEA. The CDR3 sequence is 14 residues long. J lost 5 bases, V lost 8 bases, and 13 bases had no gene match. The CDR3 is CSHGGGNPPETQYF. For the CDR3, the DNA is TGCAGCCACGGGGGGGGAAACCCTCCCGAGACCCAGTACTTC.

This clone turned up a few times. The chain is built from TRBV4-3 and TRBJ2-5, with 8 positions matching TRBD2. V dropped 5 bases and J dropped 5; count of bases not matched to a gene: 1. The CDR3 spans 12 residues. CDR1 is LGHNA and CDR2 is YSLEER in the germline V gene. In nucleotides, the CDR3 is TGCGCCAGCAGCGGCGGGGGGGAGACCCAGTACTTC. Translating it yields CASSGGGETQYF.

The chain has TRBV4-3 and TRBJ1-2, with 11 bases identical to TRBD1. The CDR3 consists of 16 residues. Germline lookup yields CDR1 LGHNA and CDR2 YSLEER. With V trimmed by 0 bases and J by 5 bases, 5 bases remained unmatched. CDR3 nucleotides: TGCGCCAGCAGCCAAGATAGCGGGACAGGGGGTTATGGCTACACCTTC. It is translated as CASSQDSGTGGYGYTF.